Listed here are 8 T cell receptor beta chains from one sample, sequenced in a study of cytomegalovirus exposure and HLA in healthy donors. A multiplex PCR was run with 60 Vbeta primers and 13 Jbeta primers. The data were produced by immunoSEQ multiplex PCR, yet TCRdb's version contains in-frame clones alone and is incomplete. The sample contains 150,000 or so clones, roughly three quarters of which appear only once. Source material: PBMCs. Receptors were obtained from a middle-aged woman in good health and CMV-seropositive.

V and J are TRBV5-1 and TRBJ1-2, with 7 bases lining up with TRBD1. Germline CDR1 SGHRS, CDR2 YFSETQ. This CDR3 is built from 15 residues. V shed 2 bases, J shed 8 bases, and the junction held 12 bases outside the gene matches. For the CDR3, the DNA is TGCGCCAGCAGCTTCCAGGGGGTTGTATCAGAGGGCTACACCTTC. Translating it yields CASSFQGVVSEGYTF.

This clone was picked up a small number of times. This sequence joins TRBV6-1 and TRBJ1-1, with D tentatively TRBD1 (6 bases). The germline V gene has CDR1 MNHNS and CDR2 SASEGT. This CDR3 comprises 14 residues. Between the trimmed V and J ends, which lost 3 bases and 6 bases, there was a span of 14 bases. CDR3: CASSDSRGRAEAFF. CDR3 sequence (DNA): TGTGCCAGCAGTGATAGCAGGGGTCGCGCTGAAGCTTTCTTT.

This clone was detected a few times. The genes are TRBV2 and TRBJ1-1; D is possibly TRBD1 (6 bases). This CDR3 spans 13 amino acids. The V end was cut by 6 bases, the J end by 0 bases, with 8 bases between. Germline V CDR1 and CDR2: SNHLY, FYNNEI. The chain's CDR3 is CASSRDMNTEAFF. The CDR3 region has the DNA TGTGCCAGCAGCCGGGACATGAACACTGAAGCTTTCTTT.

The chain is built from TRBV5-6 and TRBJ2-7, with TRBD2 as a possible D gene (5 bases). The CDR3 covers 13 residues. The germline V gene encodes CDR1 SGHDT and CDR2 YYEEEE. The V gene lost 3 bases and the J gene lost 6 bases, with 13 bases spanning the gap. The CDR3 sequence is CASSSLGLGEQYF. The CDR3 DNA sequence: TGTGCCAGCAGCTCACTAGGTCTGGGCGAGCAGTACTTC.

The chain links TRBV5-1 to TRBJ2-3; tentative D call: TRBD2 (5 bases). CDR3 length: 14 residues. V dropped 7 bases and J dropped 4 bases, with 16 bases sitting between them. Per germline, CDR1 SGHRS and CDR2 YFSETQ. As DNA, the CDR3 is TGCGCCAGCGGCACATTGCGGGCCGCAGATACGCAGTATTTT. It is translated as CASGTLRAADTQYF.

The chain joins TRBV6-1 to TRBJ1-6, with TRBD1 as a possible D gene (6 bases). The CDR3 runs 12 residues. Germline CDR1 is MNHNS and CDR2 is SASEGT. The V end was cut by 6 bases, the J end by 12 bases, with 12 bases between. CDR3 region: CASRQGQRPLHF. The CDR3 bases are TGTGCCAGCAGACAGGGCCAACGACCCCTCCACTTT.

The rearrangement joins TRBV6-1 to TRBJ1-1; possible D gene TRBD1, 5 bases. Germline CDR1 reads MNHNS; CDR2 reads SASEGT. The germline V and J ends were trimmed by 3 bases and 10 bases, with 12 bases remaining between them. This CDR3 has 12 residues. The CDR3 protein is CASSDEWRGAFF. In DNA form, the CDR3 reads TGTGCCAGCAGTGACGAGTGGAGGGGAGCTTTCTTT.

V usage is TRBV5-5 and J usage is TRBJ1-1, with D possibly matching TRBD1 (6 bases). This CDR3 contains 16 residues. Germline V lookup: CDR1 SGHKS, CDR2 YYEKEE (reference sequence). The V end lost 4 bases, the J end lost 1 base, and 17 bases lay between the germline ends. CDR3: CASSPTPGHWNTEAFF. As DNA, the CDR3 is TGTGCCAGCAGCCCAACCCCGGGACACTGGAACACTGAAGCTTTCTTT.